The present TCR beta chain was sequenced within a study of blood T cell repertoires in COVID-19. As for the study in general: The study drew acute and convalescent COVID-19 samples from the United States, Italy and Spain. The analysed material was cDNA or gDNA that came from T cells, B-cell-depleted T cells, or PBMCs.

Per the original methods: Amplification with reference gene primers provided the estimates of nucleated cell counts. TCRdb's copy holds only in-frame clones and misses some; the assay was immunoSEQ multiplex PCR. That table supplies the V and J calls and clone size; D and trimming were determined from the DNA. The table lists under 200,000 clones, roughly 86% of them singletons. Germline CDR1 and CDR2: MGHRA and YSYEKL. This CDR3 contains 16 residues. J lost 2 bases, V lost 4 bases, and 9 bases had no gene match. Input material: peripheral blood. V is TRBV4-1 and J is TRBJ2-5; 8 positions agree with TRBD1. This TCR was recovered from a man between 18 and 35 years old with active or convalescent COVID-19. Here the CDR3 reads CASSRWTGSPQETQYF. In DNA, the CDR3 is TGCGCCAGCAGCCGATGGACAGGGAGCCCTCAAGAGACCCAGTACTTC.